This T cell receptor beta chain was observed in a study of shared clonotypes between healthy human individuals. Profiling relied on immunoSEQ multiplex PCR, and the TCRdb table lists in-frame clones only, not all of them. Seen here are about 1.9 million clones, over 85% observed once, and the top ten hold approximately 1.6%. The CDR3 is made up of 13 amino acids. Comment on this clone: Its specificity is unknown.

General observations from the study: Sampling involved blood alone; tissue repertoires likely differ. Of the naive CD4 clonotypes, about 5.4% were shared across several donors. Unshared clonotypes carried lower generation probabilities than those common to all four donors.

Cells designated naive CD8 were CD45RO-negative and were positively selected for CCR7, with terminally differentiated effector memory CD45RA+ cells excluded. This TCR came from a man younger than 35 in good health. Some clones in this sample may be carry-over from other donors' samples. Sequenced material: naive CD8+ T cells from PBMCs. The V call is TRBV21-1, the J call TRBJ2-7; whether TRBD1, the table's D call, matches the DNA was not checked. TRBV21-1 is a recognized pseudogene. For the CDR3, the DNA is TGTGCCAGCAGCAAGACAAACTTGTACGAGCAGTACTTC. Amino acids: CASSKTNLYEQYF.